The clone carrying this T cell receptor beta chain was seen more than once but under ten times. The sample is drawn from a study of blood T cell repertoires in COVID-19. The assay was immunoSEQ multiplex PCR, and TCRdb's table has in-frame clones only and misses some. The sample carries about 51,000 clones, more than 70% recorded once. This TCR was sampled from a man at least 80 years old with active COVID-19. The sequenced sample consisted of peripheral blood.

DNA of the CDR3: TGTGCCAGCAGTTTGGCAGGCACAACTAATGAAAAACTGTTTTTT. Translating gives CASSLAGTTNEKLFF. V is TRBV6-5 and J is TRBJ1-4; D unclear. Trimming left V 4 bases short and J 0 bases short, with 9 bases between. Per germline, CDR1 MNHEY and CDR2 SVGAGI. The length of the CDR3 is 15 residues.